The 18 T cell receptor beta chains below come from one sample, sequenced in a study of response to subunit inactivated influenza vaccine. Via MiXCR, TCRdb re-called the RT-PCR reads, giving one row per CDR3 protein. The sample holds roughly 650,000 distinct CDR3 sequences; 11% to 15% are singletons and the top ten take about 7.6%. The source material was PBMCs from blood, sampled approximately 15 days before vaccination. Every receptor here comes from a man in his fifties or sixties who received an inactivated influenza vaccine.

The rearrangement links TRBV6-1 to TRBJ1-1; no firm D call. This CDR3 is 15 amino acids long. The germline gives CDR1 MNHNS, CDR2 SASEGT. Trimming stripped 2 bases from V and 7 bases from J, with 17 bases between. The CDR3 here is CASSEHMGRFFEAFF. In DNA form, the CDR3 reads TGTGCCAGCAGTGAACATATGGGGAGGTTTTTTGAAGCTTTCTTT.

The CDR3 region has the DNA TGCGCCAGCAGCCAAGATCCTCGGCGGAGCTCTGGGGCCAACGTCCTGACTTTC. Amino acids: CASSQDPRRSSGANVLTF. The rearrangement links TRBV4-3 to TRBJ2-6; no firm D call. Germline V lookup: CDR1 LGHNA, CDR2 YSLEER. This CDR3 has 18 amino acids. V lost 0 bases and J lost 0, with 12 bases in between.

DNA of the CDR3: TGCGCCAGCAGCGGAGGAGCCTACAATGAGCAGTTCTTC. It translates to CASSGGAYNEQFF. The rearrangement links TRBV5-1 to TRBJ2-1; D possibly corresponds to TRBD2 (5 bases). CDR1 is SGHRS and CDR2 is YFSETQ in the germline V gene. Trimming took off 4 bases at V and 2 bases at J, with 7 bases between the two ends. This CDR3 is 13 amino acids long. The full variable domain, its missing parts supplied by reference TRBV5-1 and TRBJ2-1, is KAGVTQTPRYLIKTRGQQVTLSCSPISGHRSVSWYQQTPGQGLQFLFEYFSETQRNKGNFPGRFSGRQFSNSRSEMNVSTLELGDSALYLCASSGGAYNEQFFGPGTRLTVL.

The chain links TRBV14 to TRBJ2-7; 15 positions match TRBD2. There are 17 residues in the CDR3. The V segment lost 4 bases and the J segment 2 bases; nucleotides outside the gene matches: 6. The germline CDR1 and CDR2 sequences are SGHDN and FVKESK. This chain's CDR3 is CASSPTRTSGRAYEQYF. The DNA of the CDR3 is TGTGCCAGCAGCCCTACCCGGACTAGCGGGAGGGCCTACGAGCAGTACTTC.

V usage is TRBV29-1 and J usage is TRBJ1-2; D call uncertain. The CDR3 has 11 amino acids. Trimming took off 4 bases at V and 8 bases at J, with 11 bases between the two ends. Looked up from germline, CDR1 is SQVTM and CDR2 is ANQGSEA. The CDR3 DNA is TGCAGCGTTGGGGCCGATGGGGGCTACACCTTC. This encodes CSVGADGGYTF.

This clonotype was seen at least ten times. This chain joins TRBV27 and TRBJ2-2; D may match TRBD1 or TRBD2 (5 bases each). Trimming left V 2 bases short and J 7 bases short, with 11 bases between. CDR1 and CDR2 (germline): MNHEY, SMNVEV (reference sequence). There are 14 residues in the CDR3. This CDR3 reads CASSLIGAGGELFF. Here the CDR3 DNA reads TGTGCCAGCAGTTTAATAGGGGCGGGCGGGGAGCTGTTTTTT.

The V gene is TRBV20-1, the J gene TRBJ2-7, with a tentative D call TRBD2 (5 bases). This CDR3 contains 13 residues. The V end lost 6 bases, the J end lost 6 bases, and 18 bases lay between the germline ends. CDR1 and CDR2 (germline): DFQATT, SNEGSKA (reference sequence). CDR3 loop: CSAPPSSAGEQYF. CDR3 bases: TGCAGTGCCCCGCCCTCATCGGCGGGCGAGCAGTACTTC.

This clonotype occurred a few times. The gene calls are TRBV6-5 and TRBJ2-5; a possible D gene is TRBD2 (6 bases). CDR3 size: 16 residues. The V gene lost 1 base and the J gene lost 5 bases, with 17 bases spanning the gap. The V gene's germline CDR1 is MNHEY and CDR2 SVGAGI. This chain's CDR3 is CASSYLRRARAETQYF. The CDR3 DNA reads TGTGCCAGCAGTTACTTAAGGAGGGCCCGTGCGGAGACCCAGTACTTC.

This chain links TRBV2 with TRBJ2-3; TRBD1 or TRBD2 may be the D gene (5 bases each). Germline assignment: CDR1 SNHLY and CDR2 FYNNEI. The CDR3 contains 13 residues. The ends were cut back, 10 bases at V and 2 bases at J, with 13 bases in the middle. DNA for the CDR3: TGTGCCACCGGGACCAAAATCACAGATACGCAGTATTTT. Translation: CATGTKITDTQYF.

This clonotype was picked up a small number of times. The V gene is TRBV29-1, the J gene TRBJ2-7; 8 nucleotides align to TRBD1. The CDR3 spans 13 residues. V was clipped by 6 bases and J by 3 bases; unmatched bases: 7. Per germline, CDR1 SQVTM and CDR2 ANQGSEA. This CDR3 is CSVDGTGGYEQYF. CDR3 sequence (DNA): TGCAGCGTCGACGGGACAGGAGGCTACGAGCAGTACTTC.

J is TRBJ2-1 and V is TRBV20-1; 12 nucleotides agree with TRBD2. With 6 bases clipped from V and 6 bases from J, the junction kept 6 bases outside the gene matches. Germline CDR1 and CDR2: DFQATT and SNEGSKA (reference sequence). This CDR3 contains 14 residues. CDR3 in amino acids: CSATPSGGANEQFF. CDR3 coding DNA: TGCAGTGCCACACCTAGCGGGGGGGCCAATGAGCAGTTCTTC.

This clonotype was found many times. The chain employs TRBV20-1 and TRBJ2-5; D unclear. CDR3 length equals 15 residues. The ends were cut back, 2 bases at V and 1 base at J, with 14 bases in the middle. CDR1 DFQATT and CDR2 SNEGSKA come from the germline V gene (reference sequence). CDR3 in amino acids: CSARLFMGGQETQYF. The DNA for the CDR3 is TGCAGTGCTAGACTGTTTATGGGCGGCCAAGAGACCCAGTACTTC.

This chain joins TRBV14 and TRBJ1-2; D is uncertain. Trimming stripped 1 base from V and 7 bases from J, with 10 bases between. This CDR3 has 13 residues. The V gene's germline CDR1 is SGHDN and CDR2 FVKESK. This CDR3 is CASSQGRLSGYTF. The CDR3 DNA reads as TGTGCCAGCAGCCAAGGCAGGCTCTCTGGCTACACCTTC.

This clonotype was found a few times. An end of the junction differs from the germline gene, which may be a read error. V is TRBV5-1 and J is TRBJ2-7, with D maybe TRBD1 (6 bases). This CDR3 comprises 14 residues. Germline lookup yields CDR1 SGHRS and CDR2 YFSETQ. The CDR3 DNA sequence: TGCGCCTGCAGCGATGGGGGCATCATCTACGAGCAGTACTTC. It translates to CACSDGGIIYEQYF.

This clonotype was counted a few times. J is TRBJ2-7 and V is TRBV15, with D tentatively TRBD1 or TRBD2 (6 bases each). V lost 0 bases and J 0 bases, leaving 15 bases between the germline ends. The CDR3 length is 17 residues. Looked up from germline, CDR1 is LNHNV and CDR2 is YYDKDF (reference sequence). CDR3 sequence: CATSRDWGQGLSYEQYF. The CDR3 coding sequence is TGTGCCACCAGCAGAGATTGGGGGCAGGGACTCTCCTACGAGCAGTACTTC.

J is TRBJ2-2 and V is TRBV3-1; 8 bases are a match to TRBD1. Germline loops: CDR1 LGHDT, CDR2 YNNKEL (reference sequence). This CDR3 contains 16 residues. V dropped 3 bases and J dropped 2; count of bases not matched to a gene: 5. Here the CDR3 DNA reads TGTGCCAGCAGCCACCCGGGACAGGCTAACACCGGGGAGCTGTTTTTT. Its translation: CASSHPGQANTGELFF.

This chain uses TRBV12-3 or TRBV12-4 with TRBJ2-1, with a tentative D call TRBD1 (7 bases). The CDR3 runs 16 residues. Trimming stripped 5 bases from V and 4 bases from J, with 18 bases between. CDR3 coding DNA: TGTGCCAGCAGTCCCGGGGGACAGACACTTTACAATGAGCAGTTCTTC. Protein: CASSPGGQTLYNEQFF.

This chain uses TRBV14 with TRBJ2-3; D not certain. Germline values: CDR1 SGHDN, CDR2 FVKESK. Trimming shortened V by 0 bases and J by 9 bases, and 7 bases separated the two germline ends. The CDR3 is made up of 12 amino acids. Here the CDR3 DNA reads TGTGCCAGCAGCCAAGATGGGCAGACGCAGTATTTT. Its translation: CASSQDGQTQYF.